A selection of T cell receptor beta chains follows, all from one sample in a study of shared clonotypes between healthy human individuals. Using immunoSEQ multiplex PCR, the repertoire was profiled, and TCRdb retains in-frame clones only, with some absent. The sample holds some 2.1 million clones, around 93% seen once. The sequenced material came from naive CD8+ T cells from PBMCs. The source of these receptors is a man in his late teens or twenties in good health. Some clones in this sample may be carry-over from other donors' samples. CDR3s include the opening cysteine and the closing phenylalanine or tryptophan. Each record gives: V gene, J gene, D gene, clone size, CDR3 protein, CDR3 DNA. The D gene is left open where the match is weak. Clone size is stated in some rows and not others, as once, few, many or a class when expanded.

V: TRBV27; J: TRBJ1-2; D: -; size: -; CDR3: CASRGQIRGTGYTF; DNA: TGTGCCAGCAGGGGGCAGATTAGGGGTACCGGCTACACCTTC
V: TRBV9; J: TRBJ2-1; D: TRBD2; size: -; CDR3: CASSEWGTSGNEQFF; DNA: TGTGCCAGCAGCGAGTGGGGGACTAGCGGGAATGAGCAGTTCTTC
V: TRBV29-1; J: TRBJ2-7; D: -; size: -; CDR3: CSVAPRTYAYEQYF; DNA: TGCAGCGTTGCGCCGAGGACATATGCCTACGAGCAGTACTTC
V: TRBV7-6; J: TRBJ2-7; D: TRBD2; size: -; CDR3: CASSHLRGGTEPYEQYF; DNA: TGTGCCAGCAGCCACCTCCGGGGGGGGACGGAGCCTTACGAGCAGTACTTC
V: TRBV7-9; J: TRBJ2-2; D: TRBD1; size: -; CDR3: CASSPYGTGNANTGELFF; DNA: TGTGCCAGCAGCCCTTACGGGACAGGGAACGCGAACACCGGGGAGCTGTTTTTT
V: TRBV5-6; J: TRBJ1-5; D: -; size: -; CDR3: CASSLGQGRRQPQHF; DNA: TGTGCCAGCAGCTTGGGGCAGGGAAGGCGGCAGCCCCAGCATTTT
V: TRBV7-9; J: TRBJ2-3; D: -; size: -; CDR3: CASSSTAGTVSADTQYF; DNA: TGTGCCAGCAGCTCTACTGCGGGGACCGTCTCCGCAGATACGCAGTATTTT
V: TRBV28; J: TRBJ2-2; D: -; size: -; CDR3: CASSPRSNTGELFF; DNA: TGTGCCAGCAGTCCCCGATCGAACACCGGGGAGCTGTTTTTT
V: TRBV28; J: TRBJ1-2; D: -; size: -; CDR3: CASSLWGLGVDYGYTF; DNA: TGTGCCAGCAGTTTATGGGGCCTAGGGGTCGACTATGGCTACACCTTC
V: TRBV5-8; J: TRBJ2-1; D: TRBD2; size: -; CDR3: CASSSGLADIYNEQFF; DNA: TGTGCCAGCAGCTCGGGACTAGCGGACATCTACAATGAGCAGTTCTTC
V: TRBV4-1; J: TRBJ1-5; D: -; size: -; CDR3: CASSQGAGEGQPQHF; DNA: TGCGCCAGCAGCCAAGGGGCAGGGGAAGGTCAGCCCCAGCATTTT
V: TRBV6-5; J: TRBJ2-5; D: -; size: -; CDR3: CASSPTPAEETQYF; DNA: TGTGCCAGCAGTCCGACCCCAGCGGAGGAGACCCAGTACTTC
V: TRBV4-3; J: TRBJ2-3; D: -; size: -; CDR3: CASSQDRGVDTQYF; DNA: TGCGCCAGCAGCCAAGACAGAGGGGTAGATACGCAGTATTTT
V: TRBV11-2; J: TRBJ2-1; D: -; size: -; CDR3: CASSPRGGREQFF; DNA: TGTGCCAGCAGCCCGAGGGGGGGGAGGGAGCAGTTCTTC
V: TRBV7-9; J: TRBJ2-6; D: TRBD1; size: once; CDR3: CASSSRTGSGANVLTF; DNA: TGTGCCAGCAGCTCGCGGACAGGGAGTGGGGCCAACGTCCTGACTTTC
V: TRBV25-1; J: TRBJ2-7; D: -; size: once; CDR3: CASSPGLAPWEQYF; DNA: TGTGCCAGCAGTCCGGGACTGGCCCCCTGGGAGCAGTACTTC
V: TRBV19; J: TRBJ2-1; D: -; size: once; CDR3: CASSIFGISVEQFF; DNA: TGTGCCAGTAGTATATTCGGGATAAGCGTTGAGCAGTTCTTC